A selection of T cell receptor beta chains follows, all from one sample in a study of cytotoxic CD8 clonotypes in ibrutinib-treated CLL. TCRdb's table, derived via immunoSEQ multiplex PCR, lists solely in-frame clones and lacks some. The sample carries around 33,000 clones, approximately 70% recorded once. This specimen consisted of PBMCs, obtained before ibrutinib treatment. These receptors were obtained from a human donor with chronic lymphocytic leukemia. CDR3s include the opening cysteine and the closing phenylalanine or tryptophan. D genes are given only for firm matches. The size entry is marked missing in some rows and otherwise reads once, few, many or a size class.

j_gene,v_gene,d_gene,abundance,CDR3aa,CDR3nt
TRBJ2-2,TRBV11-2,.,.,CASSASGFGELFF,TGTGCCAGCAGCGCTTCGGGTTTCGGGGAGCTGTTTTTT
TRBJ2-7,TRBV5-1,.,.,CASSWDGSYEQYF,TGCGCCAGCAGCTGGGACGGGTCCTACGAGCAGTACTTC
TRBJ1-1,TRBV6-6,.,.,CASSYLGGNTEAFF,TGTGCCAGCAGTTACTTAGGGGGGAACACTGAAGCTTTCTTT
TRBJ2-7,TRBV18,TRBD1,few,CASSRDRGGSEQYF,TGTGCCAGCTCACGGGACAGGGGAGGAAGTGAGCAGTACTTC
TRBJ2-5,TRBV6-5,.,.,CASSYLAEETQYF,TGTGCCAGCAGTTATCTGGCCGAAGAGACCCAGTACTTC
TRBJ1-5,TRBV2,TRBD1,.,CASSEATGDQPQHF,TGTGCCAGCAGTGAAGCCACAGGGGACCAGCCCCAGCATTTT
TRBJ1-1,TRBV15,TRBD1,.,CATSRGTGGNPMNTEAFF,TGTGCCACCAGCAGGGGGACAGGGGGCAACCCAATGAACACTGAAGCTTTCTTT
TRBJ2-7,TRBV4-1,TRBD1,few,CASSQERTGGYEQYF,TGCGCCAGCAGCCAAGAGAGGACAGGGGGCTACGAGCAGTACTTC
TRBJ2-4,TRBV29-1,.,.,CSVGQGRGANIQYF,TGCAGCGTTGGTCAGGGAAGGGGGGCTAACATTCAGTACTTC
TRBJ2-7,TRBV15,TRBD2,.,CATSREASGRSYEQYF,TGTGCCACCAGCAGGGAAGCTAGCGGGAGGTCCTACGAGCAGTACTTC
TRBJ1-2,TRBV2,.,.,CASSEGGSYGYTF,TGTGCCAGCAGTGAAGGGGGGAGTTATGGCTACACCTTC
TRBJ1-1,TRBV18,.,.,CASSPAIQGSNTEAFF,TGTGCCAGCTCACCGGCGATACAGGGAAGTAACACTGAAGCTTTCTTT
TRBJ1-1,TRBV5-5,TRBD1,few,CASSLRTGPSEAFF,TGTGCCAGCAGCTTGAGGACAGGGCCCTCTGAAGCTTTCTTT
TRBJ2-3,TRBV11-2,.,once,CASSSNPGETDTQYF,TGTGCCAGCAGCTCCAACCCGGGAGAGACAGATACGCAGTATTTT
TRBJ2-1,TRBV6-6,TRBD2,.,CASRFGGGGPNEQFF,TGTGCCAGCAGATTCGGCGGCGGGGGGCCCAATGAGCAGTTCTTC
TRBJ1-2,TRBV28,TRBD1,.,CASSLGQATYGYTF,TGTGCCAGCAGTCTGGGACAGGCGACCTATGGCTACACCTTC
TRBJ2-7,TRBV7-8,TRBD2,.,CASSTSGGTYEQYF,TGTGCCAGCAGCACATCGGGAGGAACCTACGAGCAGTACTTC
TRBJ1-2,TRBV28,TRBD1,.,CASSSSGQPDGYTF,TGTGCCAGCAGTTCCTCGGGACAGCCGGATGGCTACACCTTC
TRBJ2-6,TRBV7-2,TRBD1,.,CASSLVGQGGSGANVLTF,TGTGCCAGCAGCTTAGTCGGACAGGGTGGCTCTGGGGCCAACGTCCTGACTTTC
TRBJ1-1,TRBV6-1,.,few,CASSRTVAEAFF,TGTGCCAGCAGTCGGACAGTCGCTGAAGCTTTCTTT
TRBJ2-2,TRBV28,.,.,CASKEGSHTGELFF,TGTGCCAGCAAAGAGGGTAGTCACACCGGGGAGCTGTTTTTT
TRBJ1-3,TRBV14,TRBD1,.,CASSQGTGGGNTIYF,TGTGCCAGCAGCCAGGGAACAGGGGGCGGAAACACCATATATTTT
TRBJ2-7,TRBV29-1,.,.,CSVWGFSYEQYF,TGCAGCGTTTGGGGTTTCTCCTACGAGCAGTACTTC
TRBJ2-7,TRBV7-9,TRBD1,.,CASRKETGGYEQYF,TGTGCCAGCAGAAAGGAGACAGGGGGCTACGAGCAGTACTTC
TRBJ2-7,TRBV23-1,TRBD2,.,CASSPGTSGSF,TGCGCCAGCAGCCCCGGGACTAGCGGGAGTTTC
TRBJ2-3,TRBV27,.,once,CASSLTGHSTDTQYF,TGTGCCAGCAGTCTGACAGGACACAGCACAGATACGCAGTATTTT
TRBJ2-3,TRBV7-2,.,.,CASSPGLTSTDTQYF,TGTGCCAGCAGCCCCGGACTCACTAGCACAGATACGCAGTATTTT
TRBJ2-7,TRBV7-2,.,.,CASSGTDSPYEQYF,TGTGCCAGCAGTGGTACCGACAGCCCCTACGAGCAGTACTTC
TRBJ1-4,TRBV6-5,.,.,CASSRDVLNEKLFF,TGTGCCAGCAGTCGGGACGTGCTTAATGAAAAACTGTTTTTT
TRBJ2-7,TRBV7-9,TRBD1,.,CASSYTGGYEQYF,TGTGCCAGCAGCTATACAGGGGGCTACGAGCAGTACTTC
TRBJ1-1,TRBV11-3,.,.,CASSLDGASGNTEAFF,TGTGCCAGCAGCTTAGATGGGGCGAGTGGGAACACTGAAGCTTTCTTT
TRBJ2-2,TRBV4-1,.,once,CASSQETVSGTGELFF,TGCGCCAGCAGCCAAGAAACGGTTTCCGGCACCGGGGAGCTGTTTTTT
TRBJ2-3,TRBV7-2,.,.,CASSLARATSTDTQYF,TGTGCCAGCAGCTTAGCGCGAGCGACTAGCACAGATACGCAGTATTTT
TRBJ1-2,TRBV15,.,.,CATSSKMDGYGYTF,TGTGCCACCAGCTCGAAGATGGACGGCTATGGCTACACCTTC
TRBJ2-5,TRBV18,.,few,CASSPPSGGWETQYF,TGTGCCAGCTCACCACCGTCGGGGGGCTGGGAGACCCAGTACTTC
TRBJ1-1,TRBV15,.,few,CATSRDPGRNTEAFF,TGTGCCACCAGCAGAGATCCGGGCAGGAACACTGAAGCTTTCTTT